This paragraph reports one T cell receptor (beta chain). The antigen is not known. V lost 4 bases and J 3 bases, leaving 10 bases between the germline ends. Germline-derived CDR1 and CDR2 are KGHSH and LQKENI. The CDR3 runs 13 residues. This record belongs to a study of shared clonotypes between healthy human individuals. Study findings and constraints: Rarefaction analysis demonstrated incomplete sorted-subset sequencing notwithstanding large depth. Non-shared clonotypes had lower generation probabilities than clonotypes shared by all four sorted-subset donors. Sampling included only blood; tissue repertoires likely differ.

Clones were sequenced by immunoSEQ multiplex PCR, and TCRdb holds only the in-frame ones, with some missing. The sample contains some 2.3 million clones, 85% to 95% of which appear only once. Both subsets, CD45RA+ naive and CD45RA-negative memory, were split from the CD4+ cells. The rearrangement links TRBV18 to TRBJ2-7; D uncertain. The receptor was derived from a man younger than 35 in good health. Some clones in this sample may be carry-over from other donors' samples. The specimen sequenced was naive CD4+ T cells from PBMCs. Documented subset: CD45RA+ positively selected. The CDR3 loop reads CASSLTQVYEQYF. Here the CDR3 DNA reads TGTGCCAGCTCACTAACCCAGGTCTACGAGCAGTACTTC.